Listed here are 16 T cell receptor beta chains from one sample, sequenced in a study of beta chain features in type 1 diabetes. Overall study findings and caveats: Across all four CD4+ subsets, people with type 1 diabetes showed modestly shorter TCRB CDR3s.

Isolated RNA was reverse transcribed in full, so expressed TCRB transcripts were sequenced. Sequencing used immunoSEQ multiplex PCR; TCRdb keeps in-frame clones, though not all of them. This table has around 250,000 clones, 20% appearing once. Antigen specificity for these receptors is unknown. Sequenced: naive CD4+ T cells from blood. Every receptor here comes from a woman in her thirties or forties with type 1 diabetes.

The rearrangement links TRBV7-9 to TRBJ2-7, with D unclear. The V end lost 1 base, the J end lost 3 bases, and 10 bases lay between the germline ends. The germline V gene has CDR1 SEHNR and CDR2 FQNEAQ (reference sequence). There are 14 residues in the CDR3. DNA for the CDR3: TGTGCCAGCAGCTTAGGCTCAGGCTTCTACGAGCAGTACTTC. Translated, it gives CASSLGSGFYEQYF.

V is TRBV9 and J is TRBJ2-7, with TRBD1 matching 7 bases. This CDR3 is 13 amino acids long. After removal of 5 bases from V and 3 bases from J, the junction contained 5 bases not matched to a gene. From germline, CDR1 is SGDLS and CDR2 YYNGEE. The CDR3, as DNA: TGTGCCAGCAGTAAGAGGGACAGCTACGAGCAGTACTTC. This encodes CASSKRDSYEQYF.

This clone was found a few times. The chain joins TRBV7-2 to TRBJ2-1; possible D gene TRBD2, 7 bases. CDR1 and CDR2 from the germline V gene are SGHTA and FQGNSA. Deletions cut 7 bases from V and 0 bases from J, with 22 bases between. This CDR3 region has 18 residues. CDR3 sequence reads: CASNGTPGGLSSYNEQFF. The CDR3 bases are TGTGCCAGCAACGGGACACCCGGGGGGTTAAGCTCCTACAATGAGCAGTTCTTC.

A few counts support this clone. In nucleotides, the CDR3 is TGTGCCAGCAGCCAGAGAAACAGCCCTTCCTACGAGCAGTACTTC. The encoded protein is CASSQRNSPSYEQYF. The chain employs TRBV14 and TRBJ2-7, with no clear D. From germline, CDR1 is SGHDN and CDR2 FVKESK. The CDR3 length is 15 residues. V dropped 3 bases and J dropped 1 base, with 13 bases sitting between them.

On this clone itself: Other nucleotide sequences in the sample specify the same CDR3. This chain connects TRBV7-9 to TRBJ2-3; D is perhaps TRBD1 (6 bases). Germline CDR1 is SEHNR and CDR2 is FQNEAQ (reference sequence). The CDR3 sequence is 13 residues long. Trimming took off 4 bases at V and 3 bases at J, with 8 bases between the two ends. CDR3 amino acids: CASSSQGTDTQYF. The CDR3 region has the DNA TGTGCCAGCAGCTCGCAGGGGACAGATACGCAGTATTTT.

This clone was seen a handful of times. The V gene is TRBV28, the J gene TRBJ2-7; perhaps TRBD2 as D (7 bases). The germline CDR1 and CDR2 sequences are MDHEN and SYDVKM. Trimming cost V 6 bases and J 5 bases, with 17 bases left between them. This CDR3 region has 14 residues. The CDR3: CASRGGGVWNEQYF. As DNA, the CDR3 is TGTGCCAGCAGGGGAGGGGGGGTTTGGAACGAGCAGTACTTC.

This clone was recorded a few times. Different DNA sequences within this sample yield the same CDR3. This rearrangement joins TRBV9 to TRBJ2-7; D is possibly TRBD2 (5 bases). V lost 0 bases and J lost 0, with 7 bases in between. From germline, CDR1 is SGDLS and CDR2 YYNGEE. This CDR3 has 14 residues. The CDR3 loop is CASSVVGSSYEQYF. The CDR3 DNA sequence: TGTGCCAGCAGCGTAGTGGGGAGCTCCTACGAGCAGTACTTC.

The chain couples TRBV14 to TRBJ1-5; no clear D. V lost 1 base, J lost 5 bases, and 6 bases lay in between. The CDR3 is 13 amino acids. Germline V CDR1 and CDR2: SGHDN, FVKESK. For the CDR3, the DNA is TGTGCCAGCAGCCAAGGGCAGGATCAGCCCCAGCATTTT. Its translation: CASSQGQDQPQHF.

The CDR3 nucleotides read TGCGCCAGCAGTAGCCTAGCGGGAGGAGTGAGTGAGCAGTTCTTC. It is translated as CASSSLAGGVSEQFF. The chain recombines TRBV5-1 with TRBJ2-1; 11 bases are shared with TRBD2. CDR1 is SGHRS and CDR2 is YFSETQ in the germline V gene. V was clipped by 5 bases and J by 9 bases; unmatched bases: 10. CDR3 length: 15 residues.

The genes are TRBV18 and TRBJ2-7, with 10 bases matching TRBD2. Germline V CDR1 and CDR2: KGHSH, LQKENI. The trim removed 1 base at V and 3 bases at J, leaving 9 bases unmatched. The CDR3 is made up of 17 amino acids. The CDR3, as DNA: TGTGCCAGCTCACCACTGTCTAGCGGGAGACCAAACTACGAGCAGTACTTC. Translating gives CASSPLSSGRPNYEQYF.

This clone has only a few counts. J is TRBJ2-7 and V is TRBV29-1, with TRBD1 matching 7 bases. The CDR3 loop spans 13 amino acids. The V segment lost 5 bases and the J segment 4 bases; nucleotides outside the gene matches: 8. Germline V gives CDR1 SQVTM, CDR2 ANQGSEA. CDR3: CSVIKQGKYEQYF. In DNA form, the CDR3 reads TGCAGCGTTATAAAACAGGGGAAATACGAGCAGTACTTC.

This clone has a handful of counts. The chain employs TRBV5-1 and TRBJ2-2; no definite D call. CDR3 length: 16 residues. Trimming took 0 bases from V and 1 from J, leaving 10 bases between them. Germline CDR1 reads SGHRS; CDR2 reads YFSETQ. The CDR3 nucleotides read TGCGCCAGCAGCTTGGAAGCGACCGAGAACACCGGGGAGCTGTTTTTT. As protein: CASSLEATENTGELFF.

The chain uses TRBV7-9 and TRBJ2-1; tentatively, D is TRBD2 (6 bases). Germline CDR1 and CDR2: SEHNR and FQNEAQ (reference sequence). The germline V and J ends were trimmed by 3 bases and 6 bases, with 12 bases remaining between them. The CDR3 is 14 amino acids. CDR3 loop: CASSFAGTSNEQFF. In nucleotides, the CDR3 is TGTGCCAGCAGCTTTGCTGGGACTTCCAATGAGCAGTTCTTC.

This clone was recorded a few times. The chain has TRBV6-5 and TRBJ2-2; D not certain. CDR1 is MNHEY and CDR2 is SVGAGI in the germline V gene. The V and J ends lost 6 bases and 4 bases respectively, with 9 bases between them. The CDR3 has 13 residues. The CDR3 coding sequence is TGTGCCAGCAGATCTCCTAGCACCGGGGAGCTGTTTTTT. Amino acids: CASRSPSTGELFF.

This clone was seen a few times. For the CDR3, the DNA is TGCGCCAGCAGCTTGAGCGGACAGGGCACTGAAGCTTTCTTT. Translation gives CASSLSGQGTEAFF. The rearrangement joins TRBV5-1 to TRBJ1-1, with 8 bases aligning to TRBD1. The CDR3 has 14 amino acids. The ends lost 1 base at V and 4 bases at J; junction bases unmatched: 3. Germline-derived CDR1 and CDR2 are SGHRS and YFSETQ.

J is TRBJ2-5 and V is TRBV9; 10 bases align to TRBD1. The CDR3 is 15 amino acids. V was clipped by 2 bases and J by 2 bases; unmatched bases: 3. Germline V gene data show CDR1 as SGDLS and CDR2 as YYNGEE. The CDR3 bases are TGTGCCAGCAGCGTGGGACAGGGGCTGCAAGAGACCCAGTACTTC. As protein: CASSVGQGLQETQYF.